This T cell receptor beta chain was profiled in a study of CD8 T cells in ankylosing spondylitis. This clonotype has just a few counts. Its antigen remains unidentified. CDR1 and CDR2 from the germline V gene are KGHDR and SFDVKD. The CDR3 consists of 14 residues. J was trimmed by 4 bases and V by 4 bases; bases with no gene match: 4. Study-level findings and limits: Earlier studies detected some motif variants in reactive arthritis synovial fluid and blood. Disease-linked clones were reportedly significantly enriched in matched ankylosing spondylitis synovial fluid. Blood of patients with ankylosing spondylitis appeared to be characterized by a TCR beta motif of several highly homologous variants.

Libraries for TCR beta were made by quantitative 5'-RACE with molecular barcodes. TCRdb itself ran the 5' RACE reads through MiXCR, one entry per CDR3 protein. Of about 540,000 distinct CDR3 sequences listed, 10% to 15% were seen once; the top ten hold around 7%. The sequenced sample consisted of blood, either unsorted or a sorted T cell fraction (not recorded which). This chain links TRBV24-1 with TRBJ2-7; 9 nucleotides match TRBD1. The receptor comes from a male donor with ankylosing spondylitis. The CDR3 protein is CATSEGTGRYEQYF. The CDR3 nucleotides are TGTGCCACCAGTGAGGGGACAGGGCGGTACGAGCAGTACTTC.